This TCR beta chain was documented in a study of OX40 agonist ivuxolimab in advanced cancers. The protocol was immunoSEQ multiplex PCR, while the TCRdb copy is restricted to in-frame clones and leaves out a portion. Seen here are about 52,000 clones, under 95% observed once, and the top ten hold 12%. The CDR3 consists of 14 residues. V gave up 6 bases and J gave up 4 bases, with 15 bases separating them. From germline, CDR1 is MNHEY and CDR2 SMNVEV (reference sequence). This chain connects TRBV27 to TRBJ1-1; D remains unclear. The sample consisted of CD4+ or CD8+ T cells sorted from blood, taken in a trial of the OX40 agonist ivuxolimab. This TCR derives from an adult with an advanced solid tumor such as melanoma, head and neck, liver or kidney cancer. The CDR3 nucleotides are TGTGCCAGCAGCTCAGGACGGGGAAGCACTGAAGCTTTCTTT. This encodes CASSSGRGSTEAFF.